The 18 T cell receptor beta chains reported below all come from one sample, sequenced in a study of cytomegalovirus exposure and HLA in healthy donors. This PCR relied on a set of 60 Vbeta primers and 13 Jbeta primers. Clones were sequenced by immunoSEQ multiplex PCR, and TCRdb holds only the in-frame ones, with some missing. The sample yields about 180,000 clones, just under 80% seen once. Sequenced input: PBMCs. The receptors come from a woman aged 25 to 45 in good health and CMV-seronegative.

This rearrangement joins TRBV18 to TRBJ1-6; weak D call: TRBD1 (5 bases). Germline loops: CDR1 KGHSH, CDR2 LQKENI. The CDR3 spans 14 residues. Trimming pared 3 bases from V and 6 bases from J, leaving 9 bases between. CDR3 coding DNA: TGTGCCAGCTCACCGGGGGGTGGTAATTCACCCCTCCACTTT. It specifies CASSPGGGNSPLHF.

The chain joins TRBV18 to TRBJ2-5; TRBD1 aligns across 11 bases. This CDR3 comprises 15 residues. Germline values: CDR1 KGHSH, CDR2 LQKENI. With V trimmed by 4 bases and J by 1 base, 2 bases remained unmatched. For the CDR3, the DNA is TGTGCCAGCTCACGGGGACAGGGGGGCCAAGAGACCCAGTACTTC. It encodes CASSRGQGGQETQYF.

V gene TRBV4-3 combines with J gene TRBJ2-7, with a weak D call TRBD2 (7 bases). Germline V gives CDR1 LGHNA, CDR2 YSLEER. This CDR3 comprises 15 residues. Trimming cost V 0 bases and J 3 bases, with 12 bases left between them. Written as DNA, the CDR3 is TGCGCCAGCAGCCAAGATGGGGGGGCGGGCTACGAGCAGTACTTC. Translation gives CASSQDGGAGYEQYF.

The V call is TRBV7-6, the J call TRBJ2-7, with D tentatively TRBD2 (6 bases). Germline CDR1 SGHVS, CDR2 FNYEAQ. V was cut by 0 bases and J by 0 bases, with 9 bases left in between. CDR3 length: 15 amino acids. Here the CDR3 reads CASSLASGGSYEQYF. In DNA form, the CDR3 reads TGTGCCAGCAGCTTAGCTAGCGGCGGCTCCTACGAGCAGTACTTC.

This clone was detected a few times. The V gene is TRBV4-2, the J gene TRBJ2-3; 9 bases match TRBD2. V shed 0 bases and J 4 bases; nucleotides not matched to a gene: 5. The germline CDR1 and CDR2 sequences are LGHNA and YNFKEQ. The CDR3 is made up of 16 amino acids. DNA of the CDR3: TGTGCCAGCAGCCAAGATAATGCGGGGGGGGCAGATACGCAGTATTTT. As protein: CASSQDNAGGADTQYF.

The J gene is TRBJ2-5, the V gene TRBV10-3; 9 nucleotides align to TRBD2. The CDR3 extends over 17 amino acids. Germline V gene sequence: CDR1 ENHRY, CDR2 SYGVKD. Trimming cost V 0 bases and J 5 bases; bases outside gene matches: 10. CDR3 DNA: TGTGCCATCAGTGAGTCTTTAGCGGGGGCACCTAAGGAGACCCAGTACTTC. This codes for CAISESLAGAPKETQYF.

V gene TRBV27 combines with J gene TRBJ1-2, with 8 positions matching TRBD1. V shed 3 bases, J shed 4 bases, and the junction held 1 base outside the gene matches. CDR1 MNHEY and CDR2 SMNVEV come from the germline V gene (reference sequence). The CDR3 has 13 residues. The CDR3 DNA is TGTGCCAGCAGTTTCGGACAGGGCTATGGCTACACCTTC. This translates into CASSFGQGYGYTF.

This clone has more than one count but fewer than ten. The rearrangement links TRBV7-9 to TRBJ2-7, with 13 bases that match TRBD2. CDR3 size: 17 residues. The V gene end was trimmed by 4 bases and the J gene end by 5 bases; junction bases not matched to a gene: 11. CDR1 SEHNR and CDR2 FQNEAQ come from the germline V gene (reference sequence). The CDR3 coding sequence is TGTGCCAGCAGCTCGACGGCCGGACTAGCGGGGGCCAACGAGCAGTACTTC. Translation gives CASSSTAGLAGANEQYF.

V and J are TRBV5-6 and TRBJ2-7, with unresolved D. CDR1 is SGHDT, CDR2 YYEEEE, per germline. This CDR3 region has 13 residues. V shed 2 bases and J shed 0 bases, with 6 bases lying between them. The CDR3 region has the DNA TGTGCCAGCAGCTTTCCTCGCTCCTACGAGCAGTACTTC. This gives the protein CASSFPRSYEQYF.

The J gene is TRBJ2-7, the V gene TRBV7-9, with 9 bases matching TRBD1. V lost 3 bases, J lost 5 bases, and 8 bases stayed unmatched. Per the germline V gene, CDR1 is SEHNR and CDR2 is FQNEAQ (reference sequence). The CDR3 runs to 15 residues. The CDR3 protein is CASSFTGGSTDEQYF. The CDR3 DNA reads TGTGCCAGCAGCTTCACAGGGGGCTCTACGGACGAGCAGTACTTC.

J is TRBJ1-1 and V is TRBV9; D perhaps matches TRBD1 (5 bases). The CDR3 is 13 residues long. Germline V CDR1 and CDR2: SGDLS, YYNGEE. Trimming pared 2 bases from V and 7 bases from J, leaving 12 bases between. The DNA of the CDR3 is TGTGCCAGCAGCGTGGTAGGGGATGATGAAGCTTTCTTT. It is translated as CASSVVGDDEAFF.

This clone was seen once. V gene TRBV4-1 combines with J gene TRBJ1-2; D is unclear. This CDR3 contains 14 residues. Trimming removed 0 bases at V and 7 bases at J, with 12 bases between. CDR1 MGHRA and CDR2 YSYEKL come from the germline V gene. CDR3 loop: CASSQDFGGFGYTF. CDR3 nucleotides: TGCGCCAGCAGCCAAGATTTCGGCGGGTTTGGCTACACCTTC.

CDR3 nucleotides: TGCAGCGTTGGCAAGGGAGGCTCCTACGAGCAGTACTTC. This gives the protein CSVGKGGSYEQYF. This chain connects TRBV29-1 to TRBJ2-5; perhaps TRBD2 as D (6 bases). TRBJ2-7 matches the DNA end more closely, so the J call is doubtful. The CDR3 length is 13 residues. Germline assignment: CDR1 SQVTM and CDR2 ANQGSEA.

V usage is TRBV10-3 and J usage is TRBJ2-1; the D gene is possibly TRBD2 (6 bases). The V end lost 0 bases, the J end lost 4 bases, and 13 bases lay between the germline ends. The CDR3 has 16 residues. Per the germline V gene, CDR1 is ENHRY and CDR2 is SYGVKD. The CDR3 DNA reads TGTGCCATCAGTGAGTCGACTAGGGGATTTTACAATGAGCAGTTCTTC. Translation gives CAISESTRGFYNEQFF.

Only a few counts were recorded for this clone. This chain connects TRBV9 to TRBJ1-2, with D perhaps matching TRBD1 (6 bases). Per germline, CDR1 SGDLS and CDR2 YYNGEE. The CDR3 runs to 18 residues. Trimming stripped 5 bases from V and 0 bases from J, with 23 bases between. The CDR3: CASRGAGRGARANYGYTF. CDR3 sequence (DNA): TGTGCCAGCAGGGGGGCGGGCAGGGGAGCCAGAGCTAACTATGGCTACACCTTC. Drawing the rest from reference TRBV9 and TRBJ1-2, the complete variable domain is DSGVTQTPKHLITATGQRVTLRCSPRSGDLSVYWYQQSLDQGLQFLIQYYNGEERAKGNILERFSAQQFPDLHSELNLSSLELGDSALYFCASRGAGRGARANYGYTFGSGTRLTVV.

V and J are TRBV6-1 and TRBJ1-5; a possible D gene is TRBD1 (5 bases). This CDR3 has 15 residues. V was clipped by 4 bases and J by 0 bases, with 10 bases between them. Germline values: CDR1 MNHNS, CDR2 SASEGT. The CDR3 DNA reads as TGTGCCAGCAGTGTAATAGGGGATAGCAATCAGCCCCAGCATTTT. Protein product: CASSVIGDSNQPQHF.

This chain links TRBV7-9 with TRBJ2-7; 8 bases match TRBD1. After removal of 6 bases from V and 4 bases from J, the junction contained 14 bases not matched to a gene. CDR1 is SEHNR and CDR2 is FQNEAQ in the germline V gene (reference sequence). The CDR3 sequence is 16 residues long. The CDR3 DNA is TGTGCCAGCAGTTCCACCGCTCGGGGACAGGTTTACGAGCAGTACTTC. It codes for CASSSTARGQVYEQYF.

The V call is TRBV6-1, the J call TRBJ1-1, with D unclear. V gave up 1 base and J gave up 4 bases, with 10 bases separating them. This CDR3 spans 14 amino acids. The V gene's germline CDR1 is MNHNS and CDR2 SASEGT. In DNA form, the CDR3 reads TGTGCCAGCAGTGAAGAGCCTATGAGCACTGAAGCTTTCTTT. Amino acid sequence: CASSEEPMSTEAFF.